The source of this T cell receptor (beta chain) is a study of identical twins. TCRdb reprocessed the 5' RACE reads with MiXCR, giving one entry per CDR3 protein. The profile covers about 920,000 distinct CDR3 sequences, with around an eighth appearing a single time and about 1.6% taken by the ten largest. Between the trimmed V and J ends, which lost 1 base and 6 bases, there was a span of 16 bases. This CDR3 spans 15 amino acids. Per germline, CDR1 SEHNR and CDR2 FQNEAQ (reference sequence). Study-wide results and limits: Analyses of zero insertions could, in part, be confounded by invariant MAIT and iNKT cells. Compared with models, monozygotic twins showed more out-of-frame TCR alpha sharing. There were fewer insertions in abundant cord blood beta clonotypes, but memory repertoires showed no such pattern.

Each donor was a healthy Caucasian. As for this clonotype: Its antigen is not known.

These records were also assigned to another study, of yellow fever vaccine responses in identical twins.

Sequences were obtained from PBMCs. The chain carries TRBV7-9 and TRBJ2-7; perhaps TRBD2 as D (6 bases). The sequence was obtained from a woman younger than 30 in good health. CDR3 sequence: CASSLEGLGNREQYF. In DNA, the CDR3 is TGTGCCAGCAGCTTAGAGGGACTGGGAAATCGCGAGCAGTACTTC.